These 12 T cell receptor beta chains came from one sample sequenced in a study of early T cells in non-severe SARS-CoV-2 infection. TCRdb recomputed calls from the 5' RACE reads with MiXCR, one row per CDR3 protein. Of approximately 90,000 distinct CDR3 sequences listed, about 15% were seen once; the top ten hold 4.5% to 6%. The material was whole blood, obtained at baseline. The receptors here all came from an adult who was a healthcare worker with PCR-confirmed SARS-CoV-2 infection or an uninfected control (not recorded which).

A few counts support this clonotype. This sequence joins TRBV5-1 and TRBJ2-7, with TRBD2 matching over 7 bases. This CDR3 spans 17 amino acids. CDR1 SGHRS and CDR2 YFSETQ come from the germline V gene. After removal of 2 bases from V and 0 bases from J, the junction contained 11 bases not matched to a gene. CDR3: CASSFHKSGASSYEQYF. Written as DNA, the CDR3 is TGCGCCAGCAGCTTCCACAAAAGCGGGGCCAGCTCCTACGAGCAGTACTTC.

This clonotype was seen more than once but under ten times. This chain connects TRBV4-1 to TRBJ1-4; D ambiguous. The CDR3 totals 15 residues. Germline loops: CDR1 MGHRA, CDR2 YSYEKL. Trimming left V 3 bases short and J 0 bases short, with 8 bases between. The CDR3: CASSQGWATNEKLFF. The CDR3 DNA sequence: TGCGCCAGCAGCCAGGGGTGGGCAACTAATGAAAAACTGTTTTTT.

The J gene is TRBJ2-3, the V gene TRBV27; tentatively, D is TRBD2 (5 bases). Germline-derived CDR1 and CDR2 are MNHEY and SMNVEV (reference sequence). This CDR3 region has 13 residues. V was pared by 3 bases and J by 5 bases, with 9 bases between. The CDR3 loop reads CASSFGVGDTQYF. CDR3 nucleotide sequence: TGTGCCAGCAGTTTCGGGGTTGGAGATACGCAGTATTTT.

This clonotype was counted many times. The gene calls are TRBV6-5 and TRBJ2-7, with D possibly being TRBD2 (7 bases). Germline CDR1 MNHEY, CDR2 SVGAGI. The CDR3 has 17 amino acids. Trimming removed 6 bases at V and 2 bases at J, with 23 bases between. Here the CDR3 reads CASSFAGDTSSPYEQYF. The CDR3 coding sequence is TGTGCCAGCAGCTTCGCGGGGGACACCAGCTCCCCCTACGAGCAGTACTTC.

This clonotype was detected a few times. This chain uses TRBV4-1 with TRBJ1-1; TRBD1 might be the D (5 bases). Germline V CDR1 and CDR2: MGHRA, YSYEKL. The CDR3 is made up of 14 amino acids. Trimming shortened V by 0 bases and J by 8 bases, and 13 bases separated the two germline ends. The chain's CDR3 is CASSQDLAGTEAFF. CDR3 bases: TGCGCCAGCAGCCAAGATCTGGCAGGGACCGAAGCTTTCTTT.

The chain carries TRBV27 and TRBJ2-1, with TRBD2 matching over 7 bases. The CDR3 is 16 amino acids. The germline V gene has CDR1 MNHEY and CDR2 SMNVEV (reference sequence). The J segment lost 1 base and the V segment lost 8 bases, leaving 11 bases of the junction unmatched. CDR3 residues: CASPNERDRSYNEQFF. The CDR3 nucleotides read TGTGCCAGCCCCAACGAGCGGGATCGGTCCTACAATGAGCAGTTCTTC.

This clonotype has a count of ten or more. The V and J genes are TRBV5-1 and TRBJ2-2; D gene ambiguous. V lost 2 bases to trimming and J lost 4 bases, with 9 bases between them. CDR3 length: 14 amino acids. Germline values: CDR1 SGHRS, CDR2 YFSETQ. CDR3 nucleotide sequence: TGCGCCAGCAGCTTCGGACGGCTCACCGGGGAGCTGTTTTTT. This sequence encodes CASSFGRLTGELFF.

This clonotype appeared a few times. The V gene is TRBV7-9, the J gene TRBJ2-2; D is possibly TRBD1 (5 bases). The germline V gene has CDR1 SEHNR and CDR2 FQNEAQ (reference sequence). V lost 5 bases and J 5 bases, leaving 15 bases between the germline ends. The CDR3 spans 15 residues. The CDR3 DNA reads TGTGCCAGCAGCCGCGACAGTCGGGCTACCGGGGAGCTGTTTTTT. Its translation: CASSRDSRATGELFF.

The chain combines TRBV18 with TRBJ2-3; D unresolved. Germline assignment: CDR1 KGHSH and CDR2 LQKENI. This CDR3 comprises 12 residues. Trimming cost V 5 bases and J 0 bases, with 3 bases left between them. The CDR3 loop reads CASSDSTDTQYF. The CDR3 coding sequence is TGTGCCAGCTCAGACAGCACAGATACGCAGTATTTT.

The chain recombines TRBV10-3 with TRBJ2-1, with D hard to call. From germline, CDR1 is ENHRY and CDR2 SYGVKD. There are 15 residues in the CDR3. The V and J ends lost 0 bases and 1 base respectively, with 7 bases between them. DNA of the CDR3: TGTGCCATCAGTGAGTCTGCCGAGTCCTACAATGAGCAGTTCTTC. This codes for CAISESAESYNEQFF.

J is TRBJ2-7 and V is TRBV4-1; 10 positions match TRBD2. This CDR3 is 15 amino acids long. Germline CDR1 and CDR2: MGHRA and YSYEKL. The J segment lost 2 bases and the V segment lost 1 base, leaving 2 bases of the junction unmatched. CDR3 region: CASSQGTSGTYEQYF. CDR3 nucleotide sequence: TGCGCCAGCAGCCAAGGGACTAGCGGTACCTACGAGCAGTACTTC.

This clonotype was counted only a few times. This chain joins TRBV11-3 and TRBJ2-2, with D maybe TRBD1 (5 bases). V was pared by 3 bases and J by 1 base, with 12 bases between. Per germline, CDR1 SGHNT and CDR2 YENEEA. The CDR3 contains 16 residues. CDR3 amino acids: CASSLGQERNTGELFF. CDR3 coding DNA: TGTGCCAGCAGCTTGGGGCAGGAAAGGAACACCGGGGAGCTGTTTTTT.